The next 13 T cell receptor beta chains were all read from a single sample in a study of blood T cell repertoires in COVID-19. The protocol was immunoSEQ multiplex PCR, while the TCRdb copy is restricted to in-frame clones and leaves out a portion. In the table there are over 140,000 clones, 60% to 85% of which are singletons. The specimen was peripheral blood. Every receptor here comes from a woman of 80 years or more with active or convalescent COVID-19.

The gene calls are TRBV5-1 and TRBJ1-2; no firm D call. Per germline, CDR1 SGHRS and CDR2 YFSETQ. CDR3 size: 13 residues. The V gene lost 2 bases and the J gene lost 5 bases, with 10 bases spanning the gap. The CDR3 protein is CASSFGSQYGYTF. The CDR3 nucleotides read TGCGCCAGCAGCTTCGGTAGCCAGTATGGCTACACCTTC.

V and J are TRBV7-2 and TRBJ1-2; TRBD1 agrees at 11 bases. The CDR3 length is 15 residues. In germline, CDR1 is SGHTA, CDR2 FQGNSA. V lost 6 bases to trimming and J lost 8 bases; unmatched junction nucleotides: 11. CDR3 region: CASRADPGQGDGYTF. CDR3 DNA sequence: TGTGCCAGCAGAGCAGATCCGGGACAGGGGGACGGCTACACCTTC.

The V call is TRBV2, the J call TRBJ1-6, with TRBD1 identical over 8 bases. The CDR3 spans 15 residues. The trim removed 1 base at V and 7 bases at J, leaving 3 bases unmatched. The germline gives CDR1 SNHLY, CDR2 FYNNEI. CDR3 coding DNA: TGTGCCAGCAGTGAAGACAGGGGGGGAAATTCACCCCTCCACTTT. This codes for CASSEDRGGNSPLHF.

The chain couples TRBV30 to TRBJ2-7; 7 positions match TRBD1. Germline trimming cut 0 bases from V and 5 bases from J; bases unmatched to any gene: 7. Germline V gene lookup returns CDR1 GTSNPN and CDR2 SVGIG (reference sequence). The CDR3 sequence is 14 residues long. The CDR3 loop reads CAWSVNRGRDEQYF. The CDR3 DNA is TGTGCCTGGAGTGTCAACAGGGGTAGGGACGAGCAGTACTTC.

The chain employs TRBV18 and TRBJ1-2; D possibly corresponds to TRBD1 (5 bases). From germline, CDR1 is KGHSH and CDR2 LQKENI. V lost 4 bases to trimming and J lost 2 bases, with 11 bases between them. The CDR3 runs to 14 residues. In DNA form, the CDR3 reads TGTGCCAGCTCACAGCGGGGACCGAACTATGGCTACACCTTC. It yields the protein CASSQRGPNYGYTF.

This chain links TRBV30 with TRBJ2-4; 11 bases are shared with TRBD2. Trimming removed 2 bases from V and 0 bases from J; junction bases left unmatched: 18. Germline V lookup: CDR1 GTSNPN, CDR2 SVGIG (reference sequence). The length of the CDR3 is 21 residues. This CDR3 is CAWSIISSGGPQEGAKNIQYF. The CDR3 DNA is TGTGCCTGGAGTATAATTTCTAGCGGGGGGCCCCAGGAGGGAGCCAAAAACATTCAGTACTTC.

V is TRBV5-4 and J is TRBJ1-6; D is unclear. The V end lost 1 base, the J end lost 11 bases, and 10 bases lay between the germline ends. This CDR3 has 13 residues. CDR1 and CDR2 from the germline V gene are SGHNT and YYREEE (reference sequence). CDR3 sequence reads: CASSLYGNAPLHF. CDR3 coding DNA: TGTGCCAGCAGCTTGTACGGGAACGCACCCCTCCACTTT.

The chain recombines TRBV2 with TRBJ1-1, with 7 bases aligning to TRBD1. CDR1 and CDR2 from the germline V gene are SNHLY and FYNNEI. The CDR3 covers 14 residues. Trimming at V came to 7 bases and at J to 1 base, leaving 6 bases not matched to a gene. The CDR3 spells CASTLQGPNTEAFF. Written as DNA, the CDR3 is TGTGCCAGCACATTACAGGGGCCGAACACTGAAGCTTTCTTT.

The chain uses TRBV19 and TRBJ2-2; 11 bases fit TRBD2. CDR1 and CDR2 from the germline V gene are LNHDA and SQIVND (reference sequence). V shed 10 bases, J shed 3 bases, and the junction held 7 bases outside the gene matches. This CDR3 has 15 residues. The CDR3, as DNA: TGTGCCACCCGACTGACTAGCGGGGACACCGGGGAGCTGTTTTTT. It specifies CATRLTSGDTGELFF.

The chain couples TRBV30 to TRBJ2-6, with D possibly TRBD1 on 5 matching bases. The CDR3 totals 17 residues. Deletions cut 4 bases from V and 0 bases from J, with 16 bases between. Germline lookup yields CDR1 GTSNPN and CDR2 SVGIG (reference sequence). The CDR3, as DNA: TGTGCCTGGACCCTTTGGGGCCCAAGCTCTGGGGCCAACGTCCTGACTTTC. This gives the protein CAWTLWGPSSGANVLTF.

The chain couples TRBV3-1 (or the pseudogene TRBV3-2) to TRBJ1-5; perhaps TRBD1 as D (6 bases). Germline V CDR1 and CDR2: LGHDT, YNNKEL (reference sequence). This CDR3 spans 15 amino acids. Trimming stripped 4 bases from V and 2 bases from J, with 12 bases between. CDR3 region: CASSPGGGGNQPQHF. DNA of the CDR3: TGTGCCAGCAGCCCTGGGGGGGGCGGCAATCAGCCCCAGCATTTT.

This clone came up a few times. The chain carries TRBV5-1 and TRBJ2-7; 8 bases fit TRBD2. From germline, CDR1 is SGHRS and CDR2 YFSETQ. This CDR3 spans 13 amino acids. V was clipped by 4 bases and J by 6 bases; unmatched bases: 6. The CDR3 region has the DNA TGCGCCAGCAGCGCGGGGGGAGGCGGCGAGCAGTACTTC. As protein: CASSAGGGGEQYF.

The CDR3 sequence: CASRKWDRQNGYGYTF. CDR3 bases: TGTGCCAGCAGAAAATGGGACAGACAAAATGGTTATGGCTACACCTTC. V usage is TRBV9 and J usage is TRBJ1-2, with 7 positions matching TRBD1. This CDR3 comprises 16 residues. Germline CDR1 reads SGDLS; CDR2 reads YYNGEE. V was clipped by 5 bases and J by 5 bases; unmatched bases: 15.